This is a list of T cell receptor beta chains from one sample in a study of brain T cells in children with intractable seizures. TCRdb keeps only in-frame clones here, not all; method: immunoSEQ multiplex PCR. The table includes 88,000 or so clones, about 93% detected once. This sample comprised peripheral blood, obtained at surgery. Receptors originate from a girl aged 2-15 years with Rasmussen encephalitis and intractable seizures. CDR3s include the opening cysteine and the closing phenylalanine or tryptophan. Fields, in order: J gene, D gene, V gene, CDR3 protein. The D gene is left open where the match is weak.

j_gene: TRBJ1-1
d_gene: NA
v_gene: TRBV6-5
CDR3aa: CASSYAIRGNTEAFF

j_gene: TRBJ2-5
d_gene: TRBD2
v_gene: TRBV5-1
CDR3aa: CASSLGGLAGQETQYF

j_gene: TRBJ2-4
d_gene: NA
v_gene: TRBV19
CDR3aa: CASSIVGLRWAKNIQYF

j_gene: TRBJ2-1
d_gene: TRBD1
v_gene: TRBV10-2
CDR3aa: CASSEPTGRVYNEQFF

j_gene: TRBJ2-5
d_gene: NA
v_gene: TRBV6-6
CDR3aa: CASSPKETQYF

j_gene: TRBJ2-7
d_gene: NA
v_gene: TRBV12-3/TRBV12-4
CDR3aa: CASSFGRFKQYF

j_gene: TRBJ2-2
d_gene: TRBD2
v_gene: TRBV29-1
CDR3aa: CSVEGRGLAGTGELFF

j_gene: TRBJ1-2
d_gene: NA
v_gene: TRBV24-1
CDR3aa: CATGGDNYGYTF

j_gene: TRBJ1-6
d_gene: NA
v_gene: TRBV5-1
CDR3aa: CASSPSSYNSPLHF

j_gene: TRBJ2-4
d_gene: NA
v_gene: TRBV27
CDR3aa: CASSYSGENIQYF

j_gene: TRBJ2-7
d_gene: TRBD1
v_gene: TRBV5-6
CDR3aa: CASSSLRGQSIPYEQYF

j_gene: TRBJ2-2
d_gene: TRBD2
v_gene: TRBV18
CDR3aa: CASSGLAGPTGELFF

j_gene: TRBJ2-7
d_gene: NA
v_gene: TRBV29-1
CDR3aa: CSVLRGTYEQYF

j_gene: TRBJ2-7
d_gene: NA
v_gene: TRBV2
CDR3aa: CASLLSGRSGEQYF

j_gene: TRBJ2-3
d_gene: NA
v_gene: TRBV19
CDR3aa: CASALGLDTDTQYF

j_gene: TRBJ2-5
d_gene: NA
v_gene: TRBV30
CDR3aa: CAWSGQIQETQYF

j_gene: TRBJ1-4
d_gene: TRBD1
v_gene: TRBV12-3/TRBV12-4
CDR3aa: CASRGQGNEKLFF

j_gene: TRBJ2-5
d_gene: NA
v_gene: TRBV2
CDR3aa: CASSVEETQYF

j_gene: TRBJ2-2
d_gene: NA
v_gene: TRBV7-9
CDR3aa: CASSLRQVRSTGELFF

j_gene: TRBJ2-5
d_gene: NA
v_gene: TRBV11-3
CDR3aa: CASSPIDKTQYF

j_gene: TRBJ1-3
d_gene: TRBD1
v_gene: TRBV4-1
CDR3aa: CASSQAGTGAGNTIYF

j_gene: TRBJ2-1
d_gene: TRBD1
v_gene: TRBV11-2
CDR3aa: CASSSGQGGLNEQFF

j_gene: TRBJ2-1
d_gene: NA
v_gene: TRBV5-4
CDR3aa: CASGARRDIEQFF

j_gene: TRBJ2-7
d_gene: NA
v_gene: TRBV5-6
CDR3aa: CASSLAGPYEQYF

j_gene: TRBJ2-1
d_gene: NA
v_gene: TRBV7-3
CDR3aa: CASSLKLGERGEQFF

j_gene: TRBJ1-4
d_gene: NA
v_gene: TRBV18
CDR3aa: CASSPLPGANEKLFF

j_gene: TRBJ2-1
d_gene: TRBD2
v_gene: TRBV10-2
CDR3aa: CASSALAGGKDEQFF

j_gene: TRBJ1-1
d_gene: NA
v_gene: TRBV11-2
CDR3aa: CASSFRGGNTEAFF

j_gene: TRBJ1-1
d_gene: TRBD1
v_gene: TRBV6-5
CDR3aa: CASSYSPGGTEAFF

j_gene: TRBJ1-2
d_gene: NA
v_gene: TRBV29-1
CDR3aa: CSVPRLEGYGYTF

j_gene: TRBJ1-1
d_gene: NA
v_gene: TRBV19
CDR3aa: CASTLWGAAFF

j_gene: TRBJ1-6
d_gene: NA
v_gene: TRBV30
CDR3aa: CAWSAVNSPLHF

j_gene: TRBJ1-1
d_gene: NA
v_gene: TRBV19
CDR3aa: CASSIAGRAPANTEAFF

j_gene: TRBJ2-1
d_gene: TRBD1
v_gene: TRBV7-6
CDR3aa: CASSYRGTGEQFF

j_gene: TRBJ1-6
d_gene: NA
v_gene: TRBV28
CDR3aa: CASSPLGGASVNSPLHF

j_gene: TRBJ2-2
d_gene: TRBD2
v_gene: TRBV7-6
CDR3aa: CASSLNPGGTGELFF

j_gene: TRBJ2-4
d_gene: NA
v_gene: TRBV15
CDR3aa: CATSDLMTARHRAKNIQYF

j_gene: TRBJ1-5
d_gene: NA
v_gene: TRBV2
CDR3aa: CASSEHRADASNQPQHF

j_gene: TRBJ2-5
d_gene: TRBD2
v_gene: TRBV3-1/TRBV3-2
CDR3aa: CASSQDIGTSDQETQYF

j_gene: TRBJ1-4
d_gene: TRBD1
v_gene: TRBV5-5
CDR3aa: CASSLPGQSEKLFF

j_gene: TRBJ1-6
d_gene: NA
v_gene: TRBV7-9
CDR3aa: CASSLTPGPLHF

j_gene: TRBJ1-3
d_gene: NA
v_gene: TRBV9
CDR3aa: CASSGNTIYF

j_gene: TRBJ2-1
d_gene: TRBD2
v_gene: TRBV7-2
CDR3aa: CASRVAGASYNEQFF

j_gene: TRBJ1-2
d_gene: NA
v_gene: TRBV7-2
CDR3aa: CASSLVGYGYTF

j_gene: TRBJ2-7
d_gene: NA
v_gene: TRBV5-6
CDR3aa: CASSYRAVHSYEQYF

j_gene: TRBJ2-1
d_gene: NA
v_gene: TRBV11-2
CDR3aa: CASSTDSFNEQFF

j_gene: TRBJ1-3
d_gene: TRBD1
v_gene: TRBV30
CDR3aa: CAWSVQRTGWPSSGNTIYF

j_gene: TRBJ1-2
d_gene: NA
v_gene: TRBV20-1
CDR3aa: CSANPDYGYTF

j_gene: TRBJ2-3
d_gene: NA
v_gene: TRBV5-1
CDR3aa: CASSLGGVLTDTQYF

j_gene: TRBJ2-2
d_gene: NA
v_gene: TRBV11-3
CDR3aa: CASSRDSNTGELFF

j_gene: TRBJ2-3
d_gene: TRBD2
v_gene: TRBV19
CDR3aa: CASSKLAGGTDTQYF

j_gene: TRBJ2-3
d_gene: TRBD2
v_gene: TRBV9
CDR3aa: CASSVDGGSIRTDTQYF

j_gene: TRBJ1-5
d_gene: TRBD1
v_gene: TRBV12-5
CDR3aa: CASGSGTGPNQPQHF

j_gene: TRBJ1-1
d_gene: NA
v_gene: TRBV2
CDR3aa: CASSPLRGPEAFF

j_gene: TRBJ1-6
d_gene: TRBD1
v_gene: TRBV6-6
CDR3aa: CASSPGSQGAYSPLHF